Each of the 10 T cell receptor beta chains below was sequenced from the same sample in a study of tissue T cells after allogeneic stem cell transplantation. Specified time point: mouse harvest day 14 after allogeneic transplant. Each mouse received 10^7 T-cell-depleted marrow cells plus 10^6 splenic CD5+ T cells by tail vein. Clones were sequenced by immunoSEQ multiplex PCR, and TCRdb holds only the in-frame ones, with some missing. The sample lists thousands of clones, over 30% occurring once. Material: skin. All receptors derive from a female BALB/c mouse given C57BL/6 T cells with graft-versus-host disease after an allogeneic hematopoietic cell transplant.

There are a few counts of this clone. Here the gene names and germline are mouse. The CDR3 end lies 1 residue beyond the end of the read and is filled in from the germline J gene. The chain uses TRBV23 and TRBJ2-7. The germline gives CDR1 KGHTA, CDR2 FQNQQP. The CDR3 has 16 residues. CDR3 loop: CSSSQSKGGSSYEQYF. The covered CDR3 bases are TGCTCCAGCAGTCAATCGAAGGGCGGAAGCTCCTATGAACAGTAC.

In its sample, this clone is large (0.1 to 1%). The gene symbols are mouse symbols. The CDR3 end falls 1 residue outside the read, so it is completed with the germline J gene. Additional DNA sequences in this sample encode the identical CDR3. The V gene is TRBV26, the J gene TRBJ2-1; D is tentatively TRBD1 or TRBD2 (5 bases each). Germline loops: CDR1 KGHPV, CDR2 FQNQEV (reference sequence). This CDR3 region has 13 residues. Trimming removed 4 bases from V and 1 base from J, with 5 bases in between. Here the CDR3 reads CASSRDNYAEQFF. CDR3 bases read: TGTGCCAGCAGTCGGGACAACTATGCTGAGCAGTTC.

A word on this clone: The germline and genes are mouse ones. The observed sequence ends 1 residue before the CDR3 terminus, with the missing tail filled in from the germline J gene. The rearrangement links TRBV3 to TRBJ2-4; tentatively, D is TRBD2 (6 bases). CDR1 is SNHLY, CDR2 FYNGKV, per germline (reference sequence). The CDR3 is 16 residues long. Trimming took off 5 bases at V and 0 bases at J, with 15 bases between the two ends. The sequenced CDR3 bases are TGTGCCAGCAGCCGGACGGGGGGTCCTAGTCAAAACACCTTGTAC. Translating it yields CASSRTGGPSQNTLY. The full CDR3 is CASSRTGGPSQNTLYF.

There are a few counts of this clone. Genes and germline are mouse. Read coverage stops 1 residue before the CDR3 terminus; the germline J gene supplies the remainder. V gene TRBV3 combines with J gene TRBJ2-3; possibly TRBD1 for D (6 bases). Trimming shortened V by 5 bases and J by 1 base, and 10 bases separated the two germline ends. The germline gives CDR1 SNHLY, CDR2 FYNGKV (reference sequence). The CDR3 totals 14 residues. The CDR3 loop reads CASSIRQGAETLYF. Partial CDR3 DNA: TGTGCCAGCAGCATACGACAGGGTGCAGAAACGCTGTAT.

Concerning this clone: Each gene name is a mouse one. The read halts 1 residue ahead of the CDR3 end, with the missing end drawn from the germline J gene. The V call is TRBV17, the J call TRBJ1-1; D unresolved. The CDR3 covers 13 residues. CDR1 and CDR2 (germline): MNHDT, YYDKIL. Trimming shortened V by 1 base and J by 2 bases, and 5 bases separated the two germline ends. The CDR3 is CASSRGHNTEVFF. CDR3 bases read: TGTGCTAGCAGTAGAGGGCATAACACAGAAGTCTTC.

A word on this clone: Mouse names are used for the genes. The read terminates 1 residue ahead of where the CDR3 ends, so the germline J gene completes it. The chain combines TRBV26 with TRBJ2-7; D is ambiguous. The CDR3 runs 11 residues. The V gene's germline CDR1 is KGHPV and CDR2 FQNQEV (reference sequence). Deletions cut 3 bases from V and 4 bases from J, with 4 bases between. The CDR3 here is CASSLGYEQYF. CDR3 DNA (partial): TGTGCCAGCAGTCTCGGGTATGAACAGTAC.

This clone was counted once. The gene symbols are mouse symbols. The missing CDR3 end, 1 residue past where the read stops, is filled in from the germline J gene. The chain has TRBV13-1 and TRBJ2-7; 7 bases fit TRBD2. CDR3 length: 15 amino acids. Germline V CDR1 and CDR2: NSHNY, SYGAGN. V lost 2 bases and J lost 0; bases outside the gene matches: 5. The CDR3 protein is CASSDGGGSSYEQYF. The part of the CDR3 DNA that was read is TGTGCCAGCAGTGACGGGGGGGGGAGCTCCTATGAACAGTAC.

By share of the sample, this clone is medium-sized. All gene names here are mouse names. With the read ending 1 residue before the CDR3 end, the germline J gene is used to fill in that end. The chain carries TRBV16 and TRBJ2-7, with D maybe TRBD1 (6 bases). The V gene lost 1 base and the J gene lost 6 bases, with 7 bases spanning the gap. This CDR3 is built from 12 residues. Germline CDR1 is SGHSA and CDR2 is FRNQAP. The CDR3 spells CASSLGTVEQYF. The CDR3 bases that were read are TGTGCAAGCAGCTTAGGGACAGTTGAACAGTAC.

This clone occurred a few times. Mouse gene names and germline throughout. The read falls 1 residue short of the CDR3 end, and the missing part is taken from the germline J gene. This chain uses TRBV16 with TRBJ2-5; 9 bases match TRBD2. The length of the CDR3 is 17 residues. Per germline, CDR1 SGHSA and CDR2 FRNQAP. V lost 4 bases and J lost 0; bases outside the gene matches: 8. The CDR3 bases that were read are TGTGCAAGCAGCTCCCCACTGGGGGGCTTTAACCAAGACACCCAGTAC. Translating gives CASSSPLGGFNQDTQY. The full CDR3 sequence reads CASSSPLGGFNQDTQYF.

Comment on this clone: Mouse germline and gene names are used. Read coverage stops 1 residue before the CDR3 terminus; the germline J gene supplies the remainder. V is TRBV3 and J is TRBJ1-1; 7 bases fit TRBD1. The CDR3 is 13 amino acids. The trim removed 3 bases at V and 4 bases at J, leaving 2 bases unmatched. The germline CDR1 and CDR2 sequences are SNHLY and FYNGKV (reference sequence). The DNA read from the CDR3 is TGTGCCAGCAGCTTCAGGGGGGGCACAGAAGTCTTC. Residues: CASSFRGGTEVF. The CDR3 in its entirety is CASSFRGGTEVFF. The full variable domain, in which reference TRBV3 and TRBJ1-1 provide the parts outside the CDR3, is GPKVLQIPSHQIIDMGQMVTLNCDPVSNHLYFYWYKQILGQQMEFLVNFYNGKVMEKSKLFKDQFSVERPDGSYFTLKIQPTALEDSAVYFCASSFRGGTEVFFGKGTRLTVV.